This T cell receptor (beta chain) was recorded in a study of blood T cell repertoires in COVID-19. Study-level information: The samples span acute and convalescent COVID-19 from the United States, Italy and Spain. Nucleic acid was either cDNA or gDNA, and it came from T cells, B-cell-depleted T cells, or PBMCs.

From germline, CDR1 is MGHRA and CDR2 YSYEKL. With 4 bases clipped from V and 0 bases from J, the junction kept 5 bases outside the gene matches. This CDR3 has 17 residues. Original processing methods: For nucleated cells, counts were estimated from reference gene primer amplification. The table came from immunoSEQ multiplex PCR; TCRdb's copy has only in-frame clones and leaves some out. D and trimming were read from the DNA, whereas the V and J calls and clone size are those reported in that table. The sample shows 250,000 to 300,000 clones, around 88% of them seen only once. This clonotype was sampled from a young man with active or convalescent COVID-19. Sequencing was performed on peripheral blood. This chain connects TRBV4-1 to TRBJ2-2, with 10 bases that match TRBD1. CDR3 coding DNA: TGCGCCAGCAGCCGGGACAGGGGAATCACGAACACCGGGGAGCTGTTTTTT. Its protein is CASSRDRGITNTGELFF.